The clone carrying this T cell receptor (beta chain) is a singleton in its sample. Its specificity is unknown. The data stem from a study of shared clonotypes between healthy human individuals. Study findings and constraints: Clonotype sharing among donors was expected to depend on sequencing depth.

Germline CDR1 MNHNS, CDR2 SASEGT. The V and J ends lost 7 bases and 4 bases respectively, with 19 bases between them. The CDR3 has 15 amino acids. Clones were read by immunoSEQ multiplex PCR, and TCRdb kept only the in-frame ones, dropping some. Seen here are about 1.1 million clones, 60% to 80% observed once, and the top ten hold 0.89%. This chain connects TRBV6-1 to TRBJ1-2; possibly TRBD1 for D (6 bases). The clonotype was recovered from a young man in good health. Some clones in this sample may be carry-over from other donors' samples. Sequencing input: memory CD4+ T cells from PBMCs. Subset described: CD45RA-negative fraction. CDR3 sequence (DNA): TGTGCCAGCATTCTTCGGGACACGGCTCTCTATGGCTACACCTTC. Translation gives CASILRDTALYGYTF.